Below, one T cell receptor (beta chain) is given with its context. This sample is drawn from a study of T-cell memory formation after mild COVID-19. TCRdb itself ran the 5' RACE reads through MiXCR, one entry per CDR3 protein. Of around 300,000 distinct CDR3 sequences detected, around 17% appear once; the ten largest clones hold 23%. The ends were cut back, 5 bases at V and 10 bases at J, with 12 bases in the middle. The length of the CDR3 is 12 residues. The V gene's germline CDR1 is KGHDR and CDR2 SFDVKD. The source is a man aged 18 to 30 who had mild COVID-19 (a few samples of this study predate the infection). Cell type and time point are not known. Sequencing was done on a sample of PBMCs or a T cell subset sorted from them (not recorded which). The rearrangement uses TRBV24-1 and TRBJ2-3; D is possibly TRBD1 or TRBD2 (6 bases each). The CDR3 region has the DNA TGTGCCACCAGTGGCAGGGGCGGGGCGCAGTATTTT. Protein: CATSGRGGAQYF.